Each of the 16 T cell receptor beta chains below was sequenced from the same sample in a study of identical twins. MiXCR, applied by TCRdb to the 5' RACE reads, yields one record per CDR3 protein. The sample contains hundreds of thousands of distinct CDR3 sequences, 20% to 25% of which appear only once. These data also featured in a second study, about T cells expressing NK-cell markers.

Input material: CD4+ T cells sorted from blood. The receptor source for this set is a young woman in good health.

This clonotype has more than one count but fewer than ten. Here the CDR3 DNA reads TGCGCCAGCAGCTTTCAGGGCGCAGATACGCAGTATTTT. Protein sequence: CASSFQGADTQYF. The genes are TRBV5-1 and TRBJ2-3; TRBD1 is a possible D gene (5 bases). Germline V gene data show CDR1 as SGHRS and CDR2 as YFSETQ. The CDR3 spans 13 residues. Trimming took 2 bases from V and 4 from J, leaving 8 bases between them.

The rearrangement joins TRBV20-1 to TRBJ2-3; 9 positions match TRBD2. The length of the CDR3 is 15 residues. The V gene end was trimmed by 5 bases and the J gene end by 3 bases; junction bases not matched to a gene: 9. CDR1 and CDR2 from the germline V gene are DFQATT and SNEGSKA (reference sequence). The CDR3 DNA sequence: TGCAGTGCTGCTATGACTAGCGGCGTAACAGATACGCAGTATTTT. Its protein is CSAAMTSGVTDTQYF.

This clonotype has ten or more counts. V usage is TRBV5-1 and J usage is TRBJ2-5; unclear D gene. There are 14 residues in the CDR3. With 0 bases removed from V and 4 bases from J, the gap between germline ends came to 10 bases. Germline loops: CDR1 SGHRS, CDR2 YFSETQ. The CDR3 DNA is TGCGCCAGCAGCTTGGGCGTTCTCGGAGAGACCCAGTACTTC. Translation gives CASSLGVLGETQYF.

CDR3 residues: CSARKGSWGTGELFF. CDR3 coding DNA: TGCAGTGCTAGGAAGGGTTCTTGGGGCACCGGGGAGCTGTTTTTT. J is TRBJ2-2 and V is TRBV20-1, with D hard to call. Germline-derived CDR1 and CDR2 are DFQATT and SNEGSKA (reference sequence). The CDR3 sequence is 15 residues long. Trimming took 3 bases from V and 4 from J, leaving 15 bases between them.

This clonotype came up a few times. This rearrangement joins TRBV20-1 to TRBJ2-7, with TRBD2 identical over 8 bases. CDR3 length equals 13 residues. Germline values: CDR1 DFQATT, CDR2 SNEGSKA (reference sequence). After removal of 6 bases from V and 0 bases from J, the junction contained 4 bases not matched to a gene. The CDR3, as DNA: TGCAGTGCCCCTAGCGGGTTCTCCTACGAGCAGTACTTC. Its translation is CSAPSGFSYEQYF.

This chain uses TRBV5-1 with TRBJ2-2; TRBD2 agrees at 7 bases. Germline V gives CDR1 SGHRS, CDR2 YFSETQ. CDR3 length: 15 amino acids. With V trimmed by 2 bases and J by 4 bases, 5 bases remained unmatched. CDR3 loop: CASSFGRPGTGELFF. The CDR3 nucleotides are TGCGCCAGCAGCTTCGGGAGGCCCGGCACCGGGGAGCTGTTTTTT.

The CDR3 reads CAISGPSAYSYEQYF. In nucleotides, the CDR3 is TGTGCCATCAGTGGCCCTAGCGCATACTCCTACGAGCAGTACTTC. This chain uses TRBV10-3 with TRBJ2-7, with D perhaps matching TRBD2 (6 bases). The ends were cut back, 4 bases at V and 0 bases at J, with 13 bases in the middle. Germline V CDR1 and CDR2: ENHRY, SYGVKD. There are 15 residues in the CDR3.

This CDR3 reads CAGDWNRESYEQYF. CDR3 nucleotides: TGTGCCGGGGACTGGAACAGGGAAAGTTACGAGCAGTACTTC. V is TRBV6-1 and J is TRBJ2-7; D possibly matches TRBD1 or TRBD2 (6 bases each). The length of the CDR3 is 14 residues. Germline CDR1 MNHNS, CDR2 SASEGT. V was shortened by 11 bases and J by 4 bases, with 21 bases between the two germline ends.

The V gene is TRBV20-1, the J gene TRBJ2-3; D might be TRBD1 or TRBD2, each matching 6 bases. Between the trimmed V and J ends, which lost 2 bases and 6 bases, there was a span of 15 bases. CDR3 length: 14 residues. Germline CDR1 DFQATT, CDR2 SNEGSKA (reference sequence). The CDR3 loop is CSARPRGGLDTQYF. The CDR3 DNA follows: TGCAGTGCTAGACCACGTGGGGGGCTGGATACGCAGTATTTT.

J is TRBJ2-4 and V is TRBV20-1; no clear D. V was pared by 0 bases and J by 4 bases, with 10 bases between. The germline V gene encodes CDR1 DFQATT and CDR2 SNEGSKA (reference sequence). This CDR3 comprises 14 residues. The CDR3 is CSARDVQLKNIQYF. The CDR3 coding sequence is TGCAGTGCTAGAGATGTACAGCTAAAAAACATTCAGTACTTC.

This clonotype was detected only a few times. The J gene is TRBJ2-5, the V gene TRBV20-1; 7 bases align to TRBD2. After removal of 6 bases from V and 2 bases from J, the junction contained 9 bases not matched to a gene. CDR1 and CDR2 (germline): DFQATT, SNEGSKA (reference sequence). This CDR3 is 14 amino acids long. The CDR3 DNA reads TGCAGTGCCCGGGGAGGGCGGAGTCAAGAGACCCAGTACTTC. Its protein is CSARGGRSQETQYF.

This clonotype was observed a handful of times. The rearrangement joins TRBV6-5 to TRBJ2-7, with a tentative D call TRBD2 (6 bases). The CDR3 sequence is 15 residues long. V lost 2 bases and J 3 bases, leaving 14 bases between the germline ends. Per the germline V gene, CDR1 is MNHEY and CDR2 is SVGAGI. CDR3 in amino acids: CASSYLWRGGYEQYF. CDR3 DNA: TGTGCCAGCAGTTACCTATGGCGGGGCGGCTACGAGCAGTACTTC.

In this sample, this clonotype turned up many times. This chain links TRBV20-1 with TRBJ2-1, with D possibly matching TRBD1 (5 bases). Germline V gives CDR1 DFQATT, CDR2 SNEGSKA (reference sequence). V gave up 1 base and J gave up 5 bases, with 6 bases separating them. This CDR3 contains 12 residues. CDR3 residues: CSARAGHNEQFF. CDR3 nucleotide sequence: TGCAGTGCTAGAGCAGGGCACAATGAGCAGTTCTTC.

The chain is built from TRBV18 and TRBJ1-2, with D uncertain. Trimming cost V 10 bases and J 6 bases, with 15 bases left between them. Germline CDR1 reads KGHSH; CDR2 reads LQKENI. CDR3 length: 12 amino acids. CDR3 sequence reads: CATTIDRHGYTF. The CDR3 DNA sequence: TGTGCCACCACCATCGACCGCCATGGCTACACCTTC.

The V call is TRBV3-1, the J call TRBJ2-7, with D possibly called TRBD1 or TRBD2 (5 bases each). The germline gives CDR1 LGHDT, CDR2 YNNKEL (reference sequence). V shed 1 base and J shed 6 bases, with 16 bases lying between them. This CDR3 contains 15 residues. Here the CDR3 reads CASSQGGPRGPEQYF. For the CDR3, the DNA is TGTGCCAGCAGCCAAGGGGGACCGCGAGGCCCCGAGCAGTACTTC.

The chain employs TRBV2 and TRBJ2-7, with unresolved D. CDR3 length: 13 residues. Trimming removed 6 bases from V and 0 bases from J, with 9 bases in between. The germline CDR1 and CDR2 sequences are SNHLY and FYNNEI. The CDR3 nucleotides are TGTGCCAGCAGAGGGCAGCTCTCCTACGAGCAGTACTTC. It translates to CASRGQLSYEQYF. The full variable domain, completed using reference TRBV2 and TRBJ2-7, is EPEVTQTPSHQVTQMGQEVILRCVPISNHLYFYWYRQILGQKVEFLVSFYNNEISEKSEIFDDQFSVERPDGSNFTLKIRSTKLEDSAMYFCASRGQLSYEQYFGPGTRLTVT.